This passage covers 28 T cell receptor beta chains from one sample sequenced in a study of blood T cell repertoires in COVID-19 (dated by TCRdb to 2018 to 2021). Receptor amplification or capture employed the immunoSEQ multiplex PCR assay. TCRdb retrieved this table from immuneACCESS and kept in-frame rearrangements only. Not all clones are present; in checked studies, unresolved V genes account for under half, and no reason is known for the remainder. The sample includes tens of thousands of clones, with just over 90% observed a single time. The top ten clones comprise roughly 1.5% of the sample. The sequencing sample was made of peripheral blood. These receptors came from a human donor in a cohort sampled during active COVID-19.

This clone was counted once. J is TRBJ2-5 and V is TRBV14; 8 positions agree with TRBD2. J lost 5 bases, V lost 2 bases, and 7 bases had no gene match. CDR3 size: 15 residues. Looked up from germline, CDR1 is SGHDN and CDR2 is FVKESK. In DNA, the CDR3 is TGTGCCAGCAGCCAAAACGGGAGGGCCGGGGAGACCCAGTACTTC. It is translated as CASSQNGRAGETQYF.

This clone was picked up many times. This chain links TRBV14 with TRBJ1-1; D unclear. Trimming cost V 2 bases and J 5 bases, with 9 bases left between them. Per the germline V gene, CDR1 is SGHDN and CDR2 is FVKESK. This CDR3 comprises 13 residues. The CDR3 loop is CASSQSPRTEAFF. The CDR3 coding sequence is TGTGCCAGCAGCCAAAGTCCGCGGACTGAAGCTTTCTTT. The full variable domain, with the rest looked up from reference TRBV14 and TRBJ1-1, is EAGVTQFPSHSVIEKGQTVTLRCDPISGHDNLYWYRRVMGKEIKFLLHFVKESKQDESGMPNNRFLAERTGGTYSTLKVQPAELEDSGVYFCASSQSPRTEAFFGQGTRLTVV.

This chain connects TRBV18 to TRBJ2-7, with a weak D call TRBD1 (5 bases). Trimming took off 3 bases at V and 1 base at J, with 13 bases between the two ends. The CDR3 has 15 amino acids. Germline CDR1 is KGHSH and CDR2 is LQKENI. In DNA, the CDR3 is TGTGCCAGCTCACCTGGGGCCAGTTTTTCCTACGAGCAGTACTTC. As protein: CASSPGASFSYEQYF.

This chain uses TRBV3-1 (or the pseudogene TRBV3-2) with TRBJ2-7; D gene uncertain. The CDR3 is 14 residues long. V gave up 0 bases and J gave up 3 bases, with 9 bases separating them. Germline V gene sequence: CDR1 LGHDT, CDR2 YNNKEL (reference sequence). The DNA of the CDR3 is TGTGCCAGCAGCCAAGAGGGCCGATACTACGAGCAGTACTTC. Protein product: CASSQEGRYYEQYF.

This chain uses TRBV4-1 with TRBJ1-5; D is perhaps TRBD1 (5 bases). Germline V lookup: CDR1 MGHRA, CDR2 YSYEKL. This CDR3 has 13 residues. Trimming shortened V by 1 base and J by 7 bases, and 8 bases separated the two germline ends. Written as DNA, the CDR3 is TGCGCCAGCAGCCAAGCCAGGGAACAGCCCCAGCATTTT. It translates to CASSQAREQPQHF.

The chain links TRBV10-3 to TRBJ2-2; 11 bases agree with TRBD1. The germline CDR1 and CDR2 sequences are ENHRY and SYGVKD. This CDR3 spans 18 amino acids. Trimming removed 0 bases from V and 8 bases from J; junction bases left unmatched: 11. The DNA for the CDR3 is TGTGCCATCAGTGAGTCCTTGTTCGGACAGGGGGCACGTGGGGAGCTGTTTTTT. This encodes CAISESLFGQGARGELFF.

This chain uses TRBV5-5 with TRBJ2-1, with TRBD1 matching 11 bases. V shed 4 bases and J 8 bases; nucleotides not matched to a gene: 11. Germline V CDR1 and CDR2: SGHKS, YYEKEE (reference sequence). The CDR3 loop spans 16 amino acids. The CDR3, as DNA: TGTGCCAGCAGCCTGGGGGTAGGACAGGGGGCCCATGAGCAGTTCTTC. Its protein is CASSLGVGQGAHEQFF.

V is TRBV5-6 and J is TRBJ2-3; the match to TRBD2 covers 9 bases. The germline CDR1 and CDR2 sequences are SGHDT and YYEEEE. The CDR3 extends over 15 amino acids. The ends lost 2 bases at V and 4 bases at J; junction bases unmatched: 5. The CDR3 DNA sequence: TGTGCCAGCAGCTTACCTAGCGGGATTTCAGATACGCAGTATTTT. This gives the protein CASSLPSGISDTQYF.

This clone appeared a few times. The chain has TRBV28 and TRBJ1-2; 9 bases are a match to TRBD1. This CDR3 comprises 14 residues. J was trimmed by 0 bases and V by 6 bases; bases with no gene match: 2. The germline CDR1 and CDR2 sequences are MDHEN and SYDVKM. CDR3 amino acids: CASSTGGANYGYTF. CDR3 in DNA: TGTGCCAGCAGCACAGGGGGCGCTAACTATGGCTACACCTTC.

V is TRBV9 and J is TRBJ1-4, with unresolved D. V dropped 3 bases and J dropped 6 bases, with 15 bases sitting between them. CDR3 length equals 15 residues. Germline CDR1 and CDR2: SGDLS and YYNGEE. Here the CDR3 reads CASSGSGIGDEKLFF. CDR3 nucleotides: TGTGCCAGCAGCGGATCCGGGATCGGAGATGAAAAACTGTTTTTT.

The J gene is TRBJ2-7, the V gene TRBV10-3, with a tentative D call TRBD2 (6 bases). Between the trimmed V and J ends, which lost 8 bases and 4 bases, there was a span of 21 bases. This CDR3 is 15 amino acids long. The germline gives CDR1 ENHRY, CDR2 SYGVKD. CDR3 sequence reads: CAIRTWDQGGYEQYF. The CDR3 nucleotides are TGTGCCATCCGGACCTGGGACCAGGGAGGATACGAGCAGTACTTC.

The J gene is TRBJ2-7, the V gene TRBV20-1; the match to TRBD2 covers 7 bases. Germline CDR1 DFQATT, CDR2 SNEGSKA (reference sequence). The ends lost 3 bases at V and 5 bases at J; junction bases unmatched: 10. This CDR3 comprises 14 residues. The CDR3 DNA follows: TGCAGTGCTAGTTCCCGGGACTACACGAACGAGCAGTACTTC. Its translation is CSASSRDYTNEQYF.

The chain joins TRBV6-5 to TRBJ2-2; 7 bases are shared with TRBD2. Germline V lookup: CDR1 MNHEY, CDR2 SVGAGI. Unmatched junction bases numbered 4, after V lost 6 bases and J lost 6 bases. This CDR3 spans 13 amino acids. The CDR3 here is CASSRREAGELFF. The CDR3 coding sequence is TGTGCCAGCAGCCGCCGGGAGGCCGGGGAGCTGTTTTTT.

The chain employs TRBV5-1 and TRBJ1-5; D gene uncertain. CDR3 length: 14 amino acids. Per germline, CDR1 SGHRS and CDR2 YFSETQ. V was cut by 0 bases and J by 1 base, with 5 bases left in between. The CDR3 sequence is CASSLDSSNQPQHF. The CDR3 bases are TGCGCCAGCAGCTTGGACAGCAGCAATCAGCCCCAGCATTTT. Together with reference TRBV5-1 and TRBJ1-5, the CDR3 gives the full variable domain: KAGVTQTPRYLIKTRGQQVTLSCSPISGHRSVSWYQQTPGQGLQFLFEYFSETQRNKGNFPGRFSGRQFSNSRSEMNVSTLELGDSALYLCASSLDSSNQPQHFGDGTRLSIL.

This rearrangement joins TRBV7-2 to TRBJ2-4; 8 bases line up with TRBD1. Per the germline V gene, CDR1 is SGHTA and CDR2 is FQGNSA. The CDR3 runs to 14 residues. Trimming cost V 3 bases and J 8 bases; bases outside gene matches: 6. In DNA, the CDR3 is TGTGCCAGCAGCTTGGACAGGGCGGTGGACATTCAGTACTTC. Its protein product is CASSLDRAVDIQYF.

The rearrangement links TRBV29-1 to TRBJ1-4; TRBD1 matches at 9 bases. V was pared by 4 bases and J by 8 bases, with 5 bases of the junction left unmatched. The CDR3 loop spans 13 amino acids. Looked up from germline, CDR1 is SQVTM and CDR2 is ANQGSEA. The CDR3 DNA follows: TGCAGCGTTGGTGAGACAGGGGGGGAAAAACTGTTTTTT. It translates to CSVGETGGEKLFF.

V usage is TRBV6-6 and J usage is TRBJ2-3, with 8 bases matching TRBD1. After removal of 2 bases from V and 1 base from J, the junction contained 2 bases not matched to a gene. The length of the CDR3 is 15 residues. Germline loops: CDR1 MNHNY, CDR2 SVGAGI (reference sequence). CDR3 loop: CASSYRGQGTDTQYF. CDR3 in DNA: TGTGCCAGCAGTTACAGGGGACAGGGCACAGATACGCAGTATTTT.

The V call is TRBV27, the J call TRBJ2-1, with 7 bases identical to TRBD1. The CDR3 runs 15 residues. Germline loops: CDR1 MNHEY, CDR2 SMNVEV (reference sequence). J was trimmed by 5 bases and V by 5 bases; bases with no gene match: 9. The chain's CDR3 is CASSAPRDSNNEQFF. CDR3 in DNA: TGTGCCAGCAGTGCGCCCCGGGACAGTAACAATGAGCAGTTCTTC.

The chain employs TRBV5-1 and TRBJ2-4; 9 positions agree with TRBD1. The CDR3 consists of 15 residues. V shed 0 bases, J shed 5 bases, and the junction held 3 bases outside the gene matches. Germline V gene sequence: CDR1 SGHRS, CDR2 YFSETQ. CDR3 sequence (DNA): TGCGCCAGCAGCTTGGGGGACAGGGTAGAAAACATTCAGTACTTC. Translation gives CASSLGDRVENIQYF.

The chain uses TRBV19 and TRBJ1-1; D is undetermined. V was pared by 3 bases and J by 0 bases, with 11 bases between. The CDR3 spans 15 residues. The germline V gene has CDR1 LNHDA and CDR2 SQIVND (reference sequence). The CDR3 spells CASSILVAMNTEAFF. In DNA form, the CDR3 reads TGTGCCAGTAGTATCCTGGTAGCGATGAACACTGAAGCTTTCTTT.

The CDR3 sequence is CASSLRGRGRVTEAFF. The CDR3 nucleotides are TGTGCCAGTAGTCTTCGGGGCAGGGGGCGCGTCACTGAAGCTTTCTTT. This rearrangement joins TRBV19 to TRBJ1-1; 8 bases line up with TRBD1. The V and J ends lost 5 bases and 4 bases, in that order; junction bases with no gene match: 12. This CDR3 contains 16 residues. Germline assignment: CDR1 LNHDA and CDR2 SQIVND (reference sequence).

V usage is TRBV6-6 and J usage is TRBJ2-5; TRBD1 matches at 7 bases. The CDR3 totals 14 residues. Trimming removed 2 bases from V and 5 bases from J; junction bases left unmatched: 5. The germline gives CDR1 MNHNY, CDR2 SVGAGI (reference sequence). As DNA, the CDR3 is TGTGCCAGCAGTTACCAAGGGGGCTACGAGACCCAGTACTTC. This codes for CASSYQGGYETQYF.

The chain is built from TRBV7-9 and TRBJ2-1; 13 nucleotides agree with TRBD2. Germline trimming cut 6 bases from V and 6 bases from J; bases unmatched to any gene: 5. CDR3 size: 15 residues. Germline loops: CDR1 SEHNR, CDR2 FQNEAQ (reference sequence). The CDR3 DNA reads as TGTGCCAGCAGACGGACTAGCGGGAGAGGCAATGAGCAGTTCTTC. This encodes CASRRTSGRGNEQFF.

The chain is built from TRBV7-2 and TRBJ1-4; 9 bases line up with TRBD1. CDR1 is SGHTA and CDR2 is FQGNSA in the germline V gene. J lost 8 bases, V lost 5 bases, and 15 bases had no gene match. This CDR3 has 17 residues. CDR3 nucleotide sequence: TGTGCCAGCAGCCTTGGACAGGGGTCCCCCTCGAGGGAAAAACTGTTTTTT. Residues: CASSLGQGSPSREKLFF.

J is TRBJ2-2 and V is TRBV7-2, with a tentative D call TRBD2 (6 bases). V lost 6 bases to trimming and J lost 5 bases, with 10 bases between them. Germline values: CDR1 SGHTA, CDR2 FQGNSA. CDR3 length: 13 amino acids. CDR3 nucleotide sequence: TGTGCCAGCAGTTTCCGGGGGACCGGGGAGCTGTTTTTT. Protein sequence: CASSFRGTGELFF.

The chain links TRBV3-1 (or the pseudogene TRBV3-2) to TRBJ1-1; the D gene is possibly TRBD1 (6 bases). Trimming shortened V by 3 bases and J by 9 bases, and 17 bases separated the two germline ends. Germline-derived CDR1 and CDR2 are LGHDT and YNNKEL (reference sequence). CDR3 length: 14 residues. The CDR3 DNA reads as TGTGCCAGCAGCCAGACAGGATGGGACGGCAAAGCTTTCTTT. This sequence encodes CASSQTGWDGKAFF.

The V and J genes are TRBV5-4 and TRBJ2-1; TRBD2 agrees at 8 bases. In germline, CDR1 is SGHNT, CDR2 YYREEE (reference sequence). The CDR3 runs 15 residues. The J segment lost 7 bases and the V segment lost 4 bases, leaving 10 bases of the junction unmatched. CDR3 coding DNA: TGTGCCAGCAGCCCCCGGACAGCGGGAGTGAATGAGCAGTTCTTC. Protein: CASSPRTAGVNEQFF.

The V gene is TRBV6-5, the J gene TRBJ1-5, with D possibly TRBD1 on 5 matching bases. Germline V gene lookup returns CDR1 MNHEY and CDR2 SVGAGI. This CDR3 region has 14 residues. Trimming took 6 bases from V and 5 from J, leaving 14 bases between them. CDR3 bases: TGTGCCAGCAGATTAACACAGGAGTATCAGCCCCAGCATTTT. Its protein is CASRLTQEYQPQHF.